Following are 24 T cell receptor beta chains from one sample sequenced in a study of CD8+CD57+ T cells in acquired aplastic anemia. It was genomic DNA that served as the template for profiling TCR beta VDJ and CDR3. TCRdb re-derived calls from the reads in MiXCR, one entry per CDR3 protein. This table holds 250,000 or so distinct CDR3 sequences, approximately 50% found once. Flow cytometry had shown expanded CD8+CD57+ cells in the patients chosen for sequencing. The sequenced sample was sorted CD4+, CD8+, or CD8+CD57+ T cells (not recorded which) from PBMCs. All receptors come from a human donor with aplastic anemia.

The CDR3 sequence is CAWSVWDRGAYEQYF. The CDR3 DNA follows: TGTGCCTGGAGTGTATGGGACAGGGGGGCCTACGAGCAGTACTTC. The chain employs TRBV30 and TRBJ2-7; 11 bases map to TRBD1. The length of the CDR3 is 15 residues. The V segment lost 0 bases and the J segment 2 bases; nucleotides outside the gene matches: 3. Germline V lookup: CDR1 GTSNPN, CDR2 SVGIG (reference sequence).

In its sample, this clonotype was seen a few times. This sequence joins TRBV14 and TRBJ2-7; D is ambiguous. CDR3 length equals 15 residues. Trimming left V 8 bases short and J 4 bases short, with 21 bases between. Germline V gene data show CDR1 as SGHDN and CDR2 as FVKESK. The CDR3 protein is CASPPSFRELYEQYF. CDR3 in DNA: TGTGCCAGCCCGCCGTCCTTTCGTGAGTTATACGAGCAGTACTTC.

There are a few counts of this clonotype. A read error may produce the germline difference seen at one junction end. V usage is TRBV30 and J usage is TRBJ1-6; D gene unclear. CDR1 and CDR2 (germline): GTSNPN, SVGIG (reference sequence). CDR3 length: 11 amino acids. The CDR3: CAWSNNSPLRF. CDR3 coding DNA: TGTGCCTGGAGCAATAATTCACCCCTCCGCTTT. The full variable domain, with the rest looked up from reference TRBV30 and TRBJ1-6, is SQTIHQWPATLVQPVGSPLSLECTVEGTSNPNLYWYRQAAGRGLQLLFYSVGIGQISSEVPQNLSASRPQDRQFILSSKKLLLSDSGFYLCAWSNNSPLRFGNGTRLTVT.

The sample holds many counts of this clonotype. The chain has TRBV9 and TRBJ2-7; no definite D call. The CDR3 is made up of 14 amino acids. The germline V gene has CDR1 SGDLS and CDR2 YYNGEE. V was clipped by 0 bases and J by 3 bases, with 10 bases between them. The CDR3 DNA follows: TGTGCCAGCAGCGTAGCTCCCGATATCTACGAGCAGTACTTC. This translates into CASSVAPDIYEQYF.

This clonotype occurred a few times. The chain employs TRBV27 and TRBJ2-1, with D uncertain. Germline V gene data show CDR1 as MNHEY and CDR2 as SMNVEV (reference sequence). V lost 3 bases and J 5 bases, leaving 11 bases between the germline ends. This CDR3 region has 14 residues. The CDR3 DNA is TGTGCCAGCAGTTTTGTCTACGGACACAATGAGCAGTTCTTC. This encodes CASSFVYGHNEQFF.

This clonotype was seen many times. The rearrangement uses TRBV6-6 and TRBJ2-5; weak D call: TRBD1 (5 bases). The CDR3 sequence is 13 residues long. Trimming took off 8 bases at V and 5 bases at J, with 15 bases between the two ends. Germline V gene data show CDR1 as MNHNY and CDR2 as SVGAGI (reference sequence). Here the CDR3 reads CASAPLGRETQYF. The CDR3 DNA reads TGTGCCAGCGCGCCCCTGGGGCGGGAGACCCAGTACTTC.

This clonotype was counted at least ten times. The V and J genes are TRBV20-1 and TRBJ2-3; TRBD2 aligns across 14 bases. The CDR3 loop spans 19 amino acids. V was pared by 5 bases and J by 3 bases, with 16 bases of the junction left unmatched. Per the germline V gene, CDR1 is DFQATT and CDR2 is SNEGSKA (reference sequence). CDR3 DNA: TGCAGTGCTCTGAAGGAAGGACTAGCGGGAGGAGATTATACAGATACGCAGTATTTT. This translates into CSALKEGLAGGDYTDTQYF.

With regard to this clonotype: Possible read error: a much larger clone is one base away. The rearrangement joins TRBV10-3 to TRBJ1-1; D gene uncertain. This CDR3 contains 14 residues. V was pared by 5 bases and J by 3 bases, with 13 bases between. Per germline, CDR1 ENHRY and CDR2 SYGVKD. In DNA, the CDR3 is TGTGCCATCAGTCCTGACGGGTTGGACACTGAAGCTTTCTTT. Its translation is CAISPDGLDTEAFF.

This clonotype was found many times. V and J are TRBV7-8 and TRBJ1-1; no firm D call. Germline V lookup: CDR1 SGHVS, CDR2 FQNEAQ. This CDR3 is 17 amino acids long. V was shortened by 5 bases and J by 1 base, with 20 bases between the two germline ends. CDR3 in DNA: TGTGCCAGCAGCAAAACCGGGATATACGCCGAGAACACTGAAGCTTTCTTT. Protein sequence: CASSKTGIYAENTEAFF.

This clonotype was seen only a few times. The chain is built from TRBV2 and TRBJ1-1; D not resolved. This CDR3 contains 10 residues. Trimming removed 6 bases from V and 2 bases from J, with 1 base in between. Per the germline V gene, CDR1 is SNHLY and CDR2 is FYNNEI. Here the CDR3 DNA reads TGTGCCAGCAGCAACACTGAAGCTTTCTTT. Encoded protein: CASSNTEAFF.

The CDR3 loop is CAISWDPGTEAFF. CDR3 DNA sequence: TGTGCCATCAGTTGGGACCCGGGTACTGAAGCTTTCTTT. This chain connects TRBV10-3 to TRBJ1-1; a possible D gene is TRBD1 (5 bases). V dropped 5 bases and J dropped 5 bases, with 12 bases sitting between them. The CDR3 extends over 13 amino acids. Germline V CDR1 and CDR2: ENHRY, SYGVKD.

This clonotype was detected only once. The CDR3 bases are TGTGCCACCAGCAGAGGGACAGGGGACAACTATGGCTACACCTTC. This codes for CATSRGTGDNYGYTF. V and J are TRBV15 and TRBJ1-2; 9 nucleotides agree with TRBD1. Germline CDR1 and CDR2: LNHNV and YYDKDF (reference sequence). After removal of 1 base from V and 2 bases from J, the junction contained 2 bases not matched to a gene. The CDR3 loop spans 15 amino acids.

V and J are TRBV28 and TRBJ1-1; 7 bases agree with TRBD1. Trimming took 6 bases from V and 0 from J; bases not matched to a gene: 1. Germline V gene lookup returns CDR1 MDHEN and CDR2 SYDVKM. This CDR3 is 13 amino acids long. The CDR3 here is CASSTGVNTEAFF. The CDR3 nucleotides are TGTGCCAGCAGCACAGGGGTGAACACTGAAGCTTTCTTT.

The CDR3 loop reads CAWTPDSVSGNTIYF. CDR3 sequence (DNA): TGTGCCTGGACCCCCGACTCTGTTTCTGGAAACACCATATATTTT. V gene TRBV30 combines with J gene TRBJ1-3; no definite D call. Germline V gene sequence: CDR1 GTSNPN, CDR2 SVGIG (reference sequence). The CDR3 runs to 15 residues. Trimming removed 4 bases from V and 1 base from J, with 14 bases in between.

The chain carries TRBV7-9 and TRBJ2-3; TRBD1 aligns across 7 bases. The junction had 22 bases not matched to a gene; V was cut back by 8 bases and J by 11 bases. Looked up from germline, CDR1 is SEHNR and CDR2 is FQNEAQ (reference sequence). The CDR3 spans 16 residues. The chain's CDR3 is CASGAMTGILSSEQYF. The CDR3 coding sequence is TGTGCCAGCGGCGCTATGACAGGGATTCTATCCAGTGAGCAGTATTTT. Using reference TRBV7-9 and TRBJ2-3 for the parts outside the CDR3, the full variable domain is DTGVSQNPRHKITKRGQNVTFRCDPISEHNRLYWYRQTLGQGPEFLTYFQNEAQLEKSRLLSDRFSAERPKGSFSTLEIQRTEQGDSAMYLCASGAMTGILSSEQYFGPGTRLTVL.

The rearrangement uses TRBV2 and TRBJ2-1; 13 positions match TRBD2. V lost 8 bases, J lost 5 bases, and 15 bases stayed unmatched. There are 18 residues in the CDR3. CDR1 and CDR2 from the germline V gene are SNHLY and FYNNEI. The CDR3 DNA sequence: TGTGCCAGCCCTAGAAGAACTAGCGGGAGGGCGGAAGACAATGAGCAGTTCTTC. Residues: CASPRRTSGRAEDNEQFF. The full variable domain, its missing parts supplied by reference TRBV2 and TRBJ2-1, is EPEVTQTPSHQVTQMGQEVILRCVPISNHLYFYWYRQILGQKVEFLVSFYNNEISEKSEIFDDQFSVERPDGSNFTLKIRSTKLEDSAMYFCASPRRTSGRAEDNEQFFGPGTRLTVL.

This clonotype showed up many times. The chain recombines TRBV11-3 with TRBJ2-7; D is unresolved. The CDR3 totals 15 residues. CDR1 and CDR2 (germline): SGHNT, YENEEA. Trimming removed 2 bases at V and 2 bases at J, with 13 bases between. CDR3 in amino acids: CASSLTPASAYEQYF. The DNA of the CDR3 is TGTGCCAGCAGCTTAACCCCGGCCAGTGCCTACGAGCAGTACTTC.

This chain uses TRBV15 with TRBJ2-7; D perhaps matches TRBD1 (5 bases). The CDR3 has 12 residues. Trimming left V 6 bases short and J 7 bases short, with 13 bases between. Germline V gene sequence: CDR1 LNHNV, CDR2 YYDKDF (reference sequence). This CDR3 reads CATRGENLEQYF. The CDR3 nucleotides are TGTGCCACCAGAGGGGAAAACTTAGAGCAGTACTTC.

The genes are TRBV18 and TRBJ1-5; weak D call: TRBD1 (5 bases). Germline-derived CDR1 and CDR2 are KGHSH and LQKENI. Trimming removed 1 base from V and 5 bases from J, with 24 bases in between. CDR3 length: 19 residues. The CDR3 sequence: CASSPRTLQGVGFDQPQHF. For the CDR3, the DNA is TGTGCCAGCTCACCACGCACTCTTCAGGGAGTAGGTTTCGATCAGCCCCAGCATTTT.

This clonotype was recorded many times. The chain combines TRBV29-1 with TRBJ2-2; 8 bases match TRBD1. Germline trimming cut 8 bases from V and 0 bases from J; bases unmatched to any gene: 14. Germline V lookup: CDR1 SQVTM, CDR2 ANQGSEA. The CDR3 runs 17 residues. CDR3 sequence: CSILLPGQAPNTGELFF. DNA of the CDR3: TGCAGCATTCTCCTCCCGGGACAGGCGCCGAACACCGGGGAGCTGTTTTTT.

This clonotype was seen many times. The CDR3 DNA reads TGTGCCAGCAGTGATCGTCTCCCCCGTCTGTCTGAGCAGTTCTTC. The encoded protein is CASSDRLPRLSEQFF. The J gene is TRBJ2-1, the V gene TRBV2; no definite D call. The CDR3 covers 15 residues. Germline values: CDR1 SNHLY, CDR2 FYNNEI. Between the trimmed V and J ends, which lost 3 bases and 9 bases, there was a span of 18 bases.

The rearrangement links TRBV30 to TRBJ1-1; D remains unclear. CDR1 is GTSNPN, CDR2 SVGIG, per germline (reference sequence). The CDR3 is 14 residues long. Trimming cost V 5 bases and J 1 base, with 14 bases left between them. CDR3 sequence: CAWEPVSRNTEAFF. DNA for the CDR3: TGTGCCTGGGAGCCAGTATCTCGGAACACTGAAGCTTTCTTT.

In the case of this clonotype: A read error is possible here, since a much larger clone lies one base away. V is TRBV7-2 and J is TRBJ2-1; the D gene is possibly TRBD2 (6 bases). This CDR3 spans 15 amino acids. Germline V CDR1 and CDR2: SGHTA, FQGNSA. CDR3 in amino acids: CASSTPPWTNNGQFF. As DNA, the CDR3 is TGTGCCAGCAGCACCCCACCCTGGACTAACAATGGGCAGTTCTTC.

This clonotype showed up many times. This chain connects TRBV10-1 to TRBJ2-7; 10 bases line up with TRBD2. The V gene's germline CDR1 is WNHNN and CDR2 SYGVQD (reference sequence). This CDR3 region has 14 residues. V lost 3 bases, J lost 3 bases, and 2 bases stayed unmatched. CDR3 DNA sequence: TGCGCCAGCAGTGATAGGACTAGCGGCTACGAGCAGTACTTC. Amino acid sequence: CASSDRTSGYEQYF.